This is a list of T cell receptor beta chains from one sample in a study of blood T cell repertoires in COVID-19. The assay was immunoSEQ multiplex PCR, and TCRdb's table has in-frame clones only and misses some. The table records roughly 200,000 clones, around nine tenths of them present only once. The sample taken for sequencing was peripheral blood. These TCRs come from a woman aged 18-29 years who had recovered from COVID-19. CDR3s include the opening cysteine and the closing phenylalanine or tryptophan. Fields, in order: V gene, J gene, CDR3 protein.

>TRBV19|TRBJ2-5
CASSIKGQGAWETQYF
>TRBV7-9|TRBJ2-6
CASSLVTGSFFSGANVLTF
>TRBV6-5|TRBJ2-7
CASSYRGGLGQYF
>TRBV19|TRBJ2-1
CASSIIAGVFMGEQFF
>TRBV30|TRBJ1-2
CAWSATRDYGYTF
>TRBV7-7|TRBJ2-5
CASSLLRGEQETQYF
>TRBV5-4|TRBJ2-2
CASSFLAGSNTGELFF
>TRBV24-1|TRBJ2-3
CATSDLSGSSTDTQYF
>TRBV2|TRBJ1-5
CASSLDRLNQPQHF
>TRBV4-2|TRBJ1-4
CASSQEGIGGQGDEKLFF
>TRBV7-9|TRBJ1-2
CASSDTTGGNGYTF
>TRBV4-1|TRBJ2-5
CASSPGQPQETQYF
>TRBV28|TRBJ1-1
CASSFIGVEAFF
>TRBV9|TRBJ2-2
CASSVLSTSGGVSGELFF
>TRBV6-5|TRBJ1-1
CASTSQGATEAFF
>TRBV5-5|TRBJ1-6
CASSLQGYSPLHF
>TRBV11-3|TRBJ2-5
CASSLTGKETQYF
>TRBV4-1|TRBJ1-1
CASSQVTGVGSTEAFF
>TRBV27|TRBJ2-1
CASSWGQGSYNEQFF
>TRBV3-1/TRBV3-2|TRBJ2-1
CASSPRRGEQFF